This TCR beta chain was obtained from a study of blood T cell repertoires in COVID-19. Study summary: From the United States, Italy and Spain came samples of acute and convalescent COVID-19. T cells, B-cell-depleted T cells, or PBMCs supplied cDNA or gDNA.

The germline V gene encodes CDR1 SNHLY and CDR2 FYNNEI. Deletions cut 3 bases from V and 8 bases from J, with 10 bases between. The CDR3 covers 12 residues. Original processing methods: Using reference gene primer amplification, nucleated cell counts were estimated. Data came from immunoSEQ multiplex PCR; TCRdb stores just in-frame clones and leaves some out. Clone size and the V and J calls come from that table; the DNA yielded D and trimming. The repertoire holds around 78,000 clones, 88% seen once, with 45% in the top ten. Material: peripheral blood. The source is a human donor in a cohort sampled during active COVID-19. The chain links TRBV2 to TRBJ1-1; D call uncertain. The CDR3 spells CASSELFGEAFF. The CDR3 DNA reads TGTGCCAGCAGTGAGTTGTTTGGCGAAGCTTTCTTT.